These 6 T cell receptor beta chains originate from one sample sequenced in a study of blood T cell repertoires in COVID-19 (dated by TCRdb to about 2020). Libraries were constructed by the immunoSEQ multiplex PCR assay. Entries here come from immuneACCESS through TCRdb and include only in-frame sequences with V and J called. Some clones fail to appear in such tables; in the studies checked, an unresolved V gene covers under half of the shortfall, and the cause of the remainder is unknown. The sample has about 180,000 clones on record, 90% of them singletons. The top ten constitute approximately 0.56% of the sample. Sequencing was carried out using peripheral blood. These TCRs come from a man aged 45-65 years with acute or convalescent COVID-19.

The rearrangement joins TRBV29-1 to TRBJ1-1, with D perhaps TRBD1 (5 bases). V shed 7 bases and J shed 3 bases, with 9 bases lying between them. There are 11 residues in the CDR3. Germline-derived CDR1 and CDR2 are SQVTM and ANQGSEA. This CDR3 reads CSAARDTEAFF. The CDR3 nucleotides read TGCAGCGCCGCCAGGGACACTGAAGCTTTCTTT.

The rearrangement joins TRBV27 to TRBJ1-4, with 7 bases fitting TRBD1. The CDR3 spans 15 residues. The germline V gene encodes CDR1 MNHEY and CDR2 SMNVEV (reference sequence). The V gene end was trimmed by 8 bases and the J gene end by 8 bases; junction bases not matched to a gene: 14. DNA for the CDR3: TGTGCCAGCGGAAACAGGGGCCGCGCCGTGGAAAAACTGTTTTTT. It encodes CASGNRGRAVEKLFF.

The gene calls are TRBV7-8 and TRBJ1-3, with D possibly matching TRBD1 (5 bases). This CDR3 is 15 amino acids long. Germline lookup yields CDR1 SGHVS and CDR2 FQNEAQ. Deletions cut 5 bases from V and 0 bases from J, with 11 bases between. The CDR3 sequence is CASSPATVSGNTIYF. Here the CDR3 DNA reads TGTGCCAGCAGCCCAGCGACAGTCTCTGGAAACACCATATATTTT.

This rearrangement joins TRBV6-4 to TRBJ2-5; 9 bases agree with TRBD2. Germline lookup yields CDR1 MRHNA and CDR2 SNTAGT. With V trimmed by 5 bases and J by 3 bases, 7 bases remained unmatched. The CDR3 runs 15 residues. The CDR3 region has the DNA TGTGCCAGCAGTCCTAGCGGGAATTCGAAAGAGACCCAGTACTTC. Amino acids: CASSPSGNSKETQYF.

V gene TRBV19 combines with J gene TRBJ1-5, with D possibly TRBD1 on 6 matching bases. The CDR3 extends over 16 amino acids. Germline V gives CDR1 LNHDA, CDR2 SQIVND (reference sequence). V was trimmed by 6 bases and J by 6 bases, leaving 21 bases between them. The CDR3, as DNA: TGTGCCAGTAGGGGGAGGGGGTGGCGGCCGGGTCAGCCCCAGCATTTT. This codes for CASRGRGWRPGQPQHF.

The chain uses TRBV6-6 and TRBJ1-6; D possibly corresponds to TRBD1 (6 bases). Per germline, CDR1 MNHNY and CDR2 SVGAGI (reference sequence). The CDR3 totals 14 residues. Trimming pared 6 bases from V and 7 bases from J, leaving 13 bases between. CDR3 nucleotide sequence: TGTGCCAGCAGAATCCGGGACATCAATTCACCCCTCCACTTT. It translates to CASRIRDINSPLHF.